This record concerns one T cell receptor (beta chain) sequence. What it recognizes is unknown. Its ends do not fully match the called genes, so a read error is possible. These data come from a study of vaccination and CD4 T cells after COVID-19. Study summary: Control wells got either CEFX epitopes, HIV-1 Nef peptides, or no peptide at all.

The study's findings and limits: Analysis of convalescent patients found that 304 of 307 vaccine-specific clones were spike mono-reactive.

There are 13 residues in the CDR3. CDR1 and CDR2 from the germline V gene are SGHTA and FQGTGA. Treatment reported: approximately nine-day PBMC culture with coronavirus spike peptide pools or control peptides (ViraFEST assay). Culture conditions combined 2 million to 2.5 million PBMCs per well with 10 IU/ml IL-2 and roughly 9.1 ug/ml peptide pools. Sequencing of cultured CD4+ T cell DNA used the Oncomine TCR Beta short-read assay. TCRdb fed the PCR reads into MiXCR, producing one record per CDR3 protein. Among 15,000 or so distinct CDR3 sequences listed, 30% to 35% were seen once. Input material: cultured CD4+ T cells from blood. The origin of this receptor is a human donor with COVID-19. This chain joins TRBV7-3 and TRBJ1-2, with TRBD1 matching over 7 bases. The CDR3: CASSLNPGGGYIF. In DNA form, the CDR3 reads TGTGCCAGCAGCTTAAATCCAGGGGGTGGCTACATCTTC. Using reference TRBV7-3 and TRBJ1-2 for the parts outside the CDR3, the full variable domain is GAGVSQTPSNKVTEKGKYVELRCDPISGHTALYWYRQSLGQGPEFLIYFQGTGAADDSGLPNDRFFAVRPEGSVSTLKIQRTERGDSAVYLCASSLNPGGGYIFGSGTRLTVV.